This TCR beta chain was sequenced in a study of neurological immune-mediated disorders. V was shortened by 5 bases and J by 9 bases, with 14 bases between the two germline ends. CDR3 length: 13 residues. The sample holds many counts of this clonotype. From the 5' RACE reads, TCRdb called clonotypes with MiXCR, one entry per CDR3 protein. The data hold around 25,000 distinct CDR3 sequences, with roughly an eighth observed a single time. The receptor's source is a woman in her sixties or seventies with HTLV-1-associated myelopathy (HAM/TSP). The sample taken for sequencing was PBMCs. V and J are TRBV12-3 or TRBV12-4 and TRBJ2-4; tentatively, D is TRBD1 (6 bases). The CDR3 region has the DNA TGTGCCAGCAGTCCGGGACACCATCCCATTCAGTACTTC. This gives the protein CASSPGHHPIQYF.